The sequence of this T cell receptor (beta chain) was determined in a study of PD-1 blockade in mismatch repair-deficient tumors. Concerning this clone itself: Its antigen is not identified.

The CDR3 length is 15 residues. The V gene's germline CDR1 is SGHTS and CDR2 YDEGEE. The V gene end was trimmed by 4 bases and the J gene end by 1 base; junction bases not matched to a gene: 7. The repertoire was sequenced with immunoSEQ multiplex PCR; TCRdb's copy has only in-frame clones and lacks some. In the table there are 20,000 to 25,000 clones, approximately 85% of which are singletons. Whole-study results and caveats: After pembrolizumab, tumor-resident clones rose rapidly, then generally contracted before radiologic responses.

All patients were mismatch repair deficient, assessed by either PCR or immunohistochemistry. TCRs were sequenced from a few patients responding to pembrolizumab. The genes are TRBV5-8 and TRBJ1-2; 7 bases are a match to TRBD1. The material was peripheral blood, obtained 2 weeks after starting pembrolizumab. The TCR sequence derives from an adult with mismatch repair-deficient cancer. CDR3 sequence reads: CASSQGQVNNYGYTF. Here the CDR3 DNA reads TGTGCCAGCAGCCAAGGACAGGTTAATAACTATGGCTACACCTTC.